The sequence of this TCR beta chain was determined in a study of blood T cell repertoires in COVID-19. Repertoires were generated with immunoSEQ multiplex PCR, while TCRdb's copy carries only in-frame clones and drops some. Here the sample spans about 310,000 clones, approximately 87% being singletons. This clone appeared once. This CDR3 spans 12 amino acids. Germline assignment: CDR1 SNHLY and CDR2 FYNNEI. Trimming took 8 bases from V and 0 from J, leaving 7 bases between them. Sequencing used peripheral blood. This clonotype was obtained from a woman aged 25 to 39 with COVID-19, enrolled during active disease. The rearrangement links TRBV2 to TRBJ1-1; D is undetermined. For the CDR3, the DNA is TGTGCCAGCTTACAATTGAACACTGAAGCTTTCTTT. It codes for CASLQLNTEAFF.